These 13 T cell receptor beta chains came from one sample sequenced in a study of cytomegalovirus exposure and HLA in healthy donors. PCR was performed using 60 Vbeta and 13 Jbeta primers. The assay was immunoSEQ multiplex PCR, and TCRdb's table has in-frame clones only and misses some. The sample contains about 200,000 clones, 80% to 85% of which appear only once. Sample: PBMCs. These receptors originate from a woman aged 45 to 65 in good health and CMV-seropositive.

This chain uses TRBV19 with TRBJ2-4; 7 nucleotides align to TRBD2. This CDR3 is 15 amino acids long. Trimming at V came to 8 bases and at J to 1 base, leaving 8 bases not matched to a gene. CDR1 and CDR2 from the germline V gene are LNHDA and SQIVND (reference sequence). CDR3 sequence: CASRWEGRAKNIQYF. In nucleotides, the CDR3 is TGTGCCAGTCGTTGGGAGGGAAGGGCCAAAAACATTCAGTACTTC.

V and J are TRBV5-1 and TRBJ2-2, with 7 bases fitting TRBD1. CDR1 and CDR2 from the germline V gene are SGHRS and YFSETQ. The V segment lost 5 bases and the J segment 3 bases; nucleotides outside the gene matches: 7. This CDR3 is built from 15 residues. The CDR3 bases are TGCGCCAGCAGGCCACAGGGGTCGCACACCGGGGAGCTGTTTTTT. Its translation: CASRPQGSHTGELFF.

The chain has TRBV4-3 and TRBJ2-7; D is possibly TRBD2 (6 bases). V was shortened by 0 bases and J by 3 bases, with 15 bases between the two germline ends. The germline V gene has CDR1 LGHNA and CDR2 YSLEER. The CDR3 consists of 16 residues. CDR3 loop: CASSQEGDSNNYEQYF. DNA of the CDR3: TGCGCCAGCAGCCAAGAAGGGGACTCCAATAACTACGAGCAGTACTTC.

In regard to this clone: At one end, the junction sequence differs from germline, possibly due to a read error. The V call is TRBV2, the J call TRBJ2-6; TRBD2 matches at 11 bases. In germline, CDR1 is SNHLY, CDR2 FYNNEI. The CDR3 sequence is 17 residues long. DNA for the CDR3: TGTGCCAGCAGAAGTAGCGGGGGGGCCTCTGGGGCCAACGGCCTGACTTTC. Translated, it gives CASRSSGGASGANGLTF.

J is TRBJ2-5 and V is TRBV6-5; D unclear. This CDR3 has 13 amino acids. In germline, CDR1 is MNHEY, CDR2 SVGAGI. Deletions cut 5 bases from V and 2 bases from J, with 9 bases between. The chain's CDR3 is CASSEWQQETQYF. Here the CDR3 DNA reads TGTGCCAGCAGTGAATGGCAGCAAGAGACCCAGTACTTC.

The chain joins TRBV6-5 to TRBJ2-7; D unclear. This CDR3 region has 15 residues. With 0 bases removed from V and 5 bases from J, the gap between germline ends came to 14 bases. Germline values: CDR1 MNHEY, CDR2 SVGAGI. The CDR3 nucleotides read TGTGCCAGCAGTTACTCGGGCAACGAGTCAGACGAGCAGTACTTC. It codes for CASSYSGNESDEQYF.

CDR3 in DNA: TGCGCCAGCAGGCCCGCCCTGACTAGACGCGATGAGCAGTTCTTC. It is translated as CASRPALTRRDEQFF. This chain links TRBV5-1 with TRBJ2-1; D is perhaps TRBD2 (6 bases). This CDR3 is built from 15 residues. In germline, CDR1 is SGHRS, CDR2 YFSETQ. The V end lost 5 bases, the J end lost 8 bases, and 20 bases lay between the germline ends.

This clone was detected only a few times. Written as DNA, the CDR3 is TGTGCCAGCAGCTTAGTTAGAGGGTGGGGCACCGGGGAGCTGTTTTTT. Protein product: CASSLVRGWGTGELFF. The gene calls are TRBV7-2 and TRBJ2-2; D may be TRBD2 (5 bases). V lost 1 base and J 4 bases, leaving 13 bases between the germline ends. The V gene's germline CDR1 is SGHTA and CDR2 FQGNSA. CDR3 length: 16 residues.

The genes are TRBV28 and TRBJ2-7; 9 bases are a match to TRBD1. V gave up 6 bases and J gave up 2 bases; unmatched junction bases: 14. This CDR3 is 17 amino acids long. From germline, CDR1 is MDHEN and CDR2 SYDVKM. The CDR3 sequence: CASRDTAGTGSTYEQYF. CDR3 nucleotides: TGTGCCAGCAGGGATACTGCTGGGACAGGGTCTACCTACGAGCAGTACTTC.

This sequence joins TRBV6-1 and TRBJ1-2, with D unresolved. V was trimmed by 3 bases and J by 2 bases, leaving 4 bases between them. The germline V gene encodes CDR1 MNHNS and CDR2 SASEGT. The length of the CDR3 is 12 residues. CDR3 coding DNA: TGTGCCAGCAGTGACCCGAACTATGGCTACACCTTC. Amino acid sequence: CASSDPNYGYTF.

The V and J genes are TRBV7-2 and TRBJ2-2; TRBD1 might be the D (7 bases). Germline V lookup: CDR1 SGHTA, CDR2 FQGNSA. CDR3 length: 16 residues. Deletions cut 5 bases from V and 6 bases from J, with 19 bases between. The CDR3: CASSDSSRRGAGELFF. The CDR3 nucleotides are TGTGCCAGCAGCGATAGTTCACGCAGGGGGGCCGGGGAGCTGTTTTTT.

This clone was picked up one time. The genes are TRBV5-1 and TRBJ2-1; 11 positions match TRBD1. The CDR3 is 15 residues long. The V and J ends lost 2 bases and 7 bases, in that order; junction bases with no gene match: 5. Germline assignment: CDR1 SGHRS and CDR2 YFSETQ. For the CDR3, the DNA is TGCGCCAGCAGCTTCGGACAGGGGGCGCGAAATGAGCAGTTCTTC. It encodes CASSFGQGARNEQFF. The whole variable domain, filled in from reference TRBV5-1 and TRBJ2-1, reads KAGVTQTPRYLIKTRGQQVTLSCSPISGHRSVSWYQQTPGQGLQFLFEYFSETQRNKGNFPGRFSGRQFSNSRSEMNVSTLELGDSALYLCASSFGQGARNEQFFGPGTRLTVL.

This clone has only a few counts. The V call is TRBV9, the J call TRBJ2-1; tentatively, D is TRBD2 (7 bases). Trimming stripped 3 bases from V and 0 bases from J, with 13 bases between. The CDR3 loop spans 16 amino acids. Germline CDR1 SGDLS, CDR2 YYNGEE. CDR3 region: CASSGGGASSYNEQFF. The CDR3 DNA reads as TGTGCCAGCAGCGGAGGGGGGGCGAGCTCCTACAATGAGCAGTTCTTC.